A single TCR beta chain is shown here with its context. Other nucleotide sequences in the sample specify the same CDR3. This entry comes from a study of shared clonotypes between healthy human individuals. Libraries were prepared by immunoSEQ multiplex PCR; TCRdb keeps only in-frame clonotypes and omits some of them. The repertoire includes about 2.4 million clones, more than 85% of them detected once, and 0.36% sits in the top ten. The J segment lost 1 base and the V segment lost 5 bases, leaving 1 base of the junction unmatched. The CDR3 sequence is 15 residues long. The germline V gene has CDR1 MNHEY and CDR2 SMNVEV (reference sequence).

Sequencing was performed on naive CD4+ T cells from PBMCs. Subset of the sample: CD45RA+ positively selected. The rearrangement uses TRBV27 and TRBJ2-2; 10 bases match TRBD1. The receptor was derived from a man aged 18 to 35 in good health. Some clones in this sample may be carry-over from other donors' samples. The CDR3 sequence: CASSRDRGNTGELFF. CDR3 DNA: TGTGCCAGCAGTCGGGACAGGGGGAACACCGGGGAGCTGTTTTTT.